This TCR beta chain appears in the sequencing data of a study of long-term antiretroviral therapy in people with HIV. Overall study results and limits: Blood was collected between about 2003 and 2018, possibly under older ART regimens.

Per germline, CDR1 SGHDT and CDR2 YYEEEE. This CDR3 has 12 residues. V was pared by 5 bases and J by 4 bases, with 9 bases between. Researchers report immunoSEQ v3.0 was run at survey level. About 35,000-55,000 T-cell genomes per sample were the sequencing target. Some clones are missing from TCRdb's copy, which holds only in-frame ones; the method was immunoSEQ multiplex PCR. The repertoire holds 20,000 to 30,000 clones, with 70% to 85% as singletons. About this clone: Antigen: not known.

Each donor had at least one pre-ART and at least two post-ART PBMC samples. Before they underwent DNA extraction, samples held roughly 0.95-10 million cryopreserved PBMC. The rearrangement uses TRBV5-6 and TRBJ1-1; no definite D call. The sample in question was unsorted PBMCs, obtained 4.4 years after starting antiretroviral therapy. The receptor was derived from a man between 25 and 39 years old with HIV. The CDR3 nucleotides read TGTGCCAGCAGTGATAGGCCCACTGAAGCTTTCTTT. As protein: CASSDRPTEAFF. The whole variable domain, filled in from reference TRBV5-6 and TRBJ1-1, reads DAGVTQSPTHLIKTRGQQVTLRCSPKSGHDTVSWYQQALGQGPQFIFQYYEEEERQRGNFPDRFSGHQFPNYSSELNVNALLLGDSALYLCASSDRPTEAFFGQGTRLTVV.